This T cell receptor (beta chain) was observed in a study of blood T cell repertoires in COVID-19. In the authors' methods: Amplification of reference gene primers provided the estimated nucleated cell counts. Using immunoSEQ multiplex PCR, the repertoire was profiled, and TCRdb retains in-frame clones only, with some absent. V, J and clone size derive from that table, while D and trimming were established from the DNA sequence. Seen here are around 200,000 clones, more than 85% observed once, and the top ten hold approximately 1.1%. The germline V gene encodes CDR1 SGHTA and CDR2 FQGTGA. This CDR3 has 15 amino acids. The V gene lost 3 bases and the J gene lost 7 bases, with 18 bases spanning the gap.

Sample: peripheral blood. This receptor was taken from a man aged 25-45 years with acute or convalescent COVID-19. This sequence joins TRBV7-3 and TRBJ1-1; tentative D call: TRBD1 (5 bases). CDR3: CASSFVTLTAGEAFF. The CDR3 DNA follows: TGTGCCAGCAGCTTTGTTACCTTGACAGCCGGTGAAGCTTTCTTT. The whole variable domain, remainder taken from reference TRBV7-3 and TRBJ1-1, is GAGVSQTPSNKVTEKGKYVELRCDPISGHTALYWYRQSLGQGPEFLIYFQGTGAADDSGLPNDRFFAVRPEGSVSTLKIQRTERGDSAVYLCASSFVTLTAGEAFFGQGTRLTVV.